Listed below are T cell receptor beta chains from one sample, sequenced in a study of blood T cell repertoires in COVID-19. Sequencing used immunoSEQ multiplex PCR; TCRdb keeps in-frame clones, though not all of them. The sample includes approximately 210,000 clones, around 88% of them seen just once. The sequenced sample was PBMCs or T cells enriched from blood (not recorded which). The receptors were gathered from a woman aged 50 to 60 with acute COVID-19. CDR3s include the opening cysteine and the closing phenylalanine or tryptophan. The D gene is left open where the match is weak. For some rows the clone size is stated as once, few or many, or as a class when expanded; others skip it.

j_call d_call v_call clone_size cdr3_aa
TRBJ1-1 . TRBV9 . CASSWGEGYTEAFF
TRBJ2-7 . TRBV6-5 . CASSYTEGPNEQYF
TRBJ1-2 . TRBV4-2 many CASSQDLNYGYTF
TRBJ2-2 . TRBV3-1/TRBV3-2 . CASSPPVNTGELFF
TRBJ1-4 . TRBV6-4 . CASRETANHEKLFF
TRBJ2-4 TRBD1 TRBV28 . CASRGTGRLLAKNIQYF
TRBJ1-6 . TRBV5-1 once CASRSGSGAIRGSPLHF
TRBJ2-3 TRBD2 TRBV5-1 . CASSLGGGFGDTQYF
TRBJ2-1 TRBD2 TRBV5-1 . CASSISGLDEQFF
TRBJ2-1 TRBD2 TRBV7-2 . CASSLAPRTSTEQFF